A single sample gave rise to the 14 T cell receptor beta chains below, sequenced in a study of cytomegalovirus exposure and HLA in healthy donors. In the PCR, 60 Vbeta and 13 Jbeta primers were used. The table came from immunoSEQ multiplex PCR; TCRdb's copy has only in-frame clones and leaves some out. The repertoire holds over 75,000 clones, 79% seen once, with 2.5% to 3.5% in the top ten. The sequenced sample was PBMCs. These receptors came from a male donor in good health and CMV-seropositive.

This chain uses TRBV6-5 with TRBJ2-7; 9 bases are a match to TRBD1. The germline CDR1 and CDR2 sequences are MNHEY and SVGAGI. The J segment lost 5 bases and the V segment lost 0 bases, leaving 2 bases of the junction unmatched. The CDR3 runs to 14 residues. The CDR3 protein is CASSYSTGGNEQYF. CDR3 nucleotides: TGTGCCAGCAGTTACTCGACAGGGGGGAACGAGCAGTACTTC.

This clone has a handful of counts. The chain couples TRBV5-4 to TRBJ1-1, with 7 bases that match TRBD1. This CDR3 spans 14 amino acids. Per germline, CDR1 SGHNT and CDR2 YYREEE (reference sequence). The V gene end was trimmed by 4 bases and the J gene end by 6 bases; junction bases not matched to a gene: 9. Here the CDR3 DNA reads TGTGCCAGCAGCACTACAGGGGTGATCTCTGAAGCTTTCTTT. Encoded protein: CASSTTGVISEAFF.

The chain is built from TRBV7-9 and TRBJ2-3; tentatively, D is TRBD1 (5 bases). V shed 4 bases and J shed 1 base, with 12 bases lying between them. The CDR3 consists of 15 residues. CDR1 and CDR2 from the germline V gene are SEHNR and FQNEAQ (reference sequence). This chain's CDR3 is CASSSGIGGTDTQYF. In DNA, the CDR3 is TGTGCCAGCAGCTCGGGTATAGGGGGCACAGATACGCAGTATTTT.

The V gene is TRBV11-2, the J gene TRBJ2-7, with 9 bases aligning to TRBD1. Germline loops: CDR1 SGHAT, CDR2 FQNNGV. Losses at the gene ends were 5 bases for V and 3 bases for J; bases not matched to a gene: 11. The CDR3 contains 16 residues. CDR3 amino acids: CASSPFFRDRDYEQYF. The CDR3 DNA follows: TGTGCCAGCAGCCCCTTCTTCCGGGACAGGGACTACGAGCAGTACTTC. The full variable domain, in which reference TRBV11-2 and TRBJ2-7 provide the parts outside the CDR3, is EAGVAQSPRYKIIEKRQSVAFWCNPISGHATLYWYQQILGQGPKLLIQFQNNGVVDDSQLPKDRFSAERLKGVDSTLKIQPAKLEDSAVYLCASSPFFRDRDYEQYFGPGTRLTVT.

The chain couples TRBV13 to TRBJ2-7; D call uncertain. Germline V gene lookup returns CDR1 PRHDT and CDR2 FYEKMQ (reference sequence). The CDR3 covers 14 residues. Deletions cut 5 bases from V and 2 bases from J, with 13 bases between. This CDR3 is CASSARFLPYEQYF. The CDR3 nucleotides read TGTGCCAGCAGCGCTCGGTTTTTACCCTACGAGCAGTACTTC.

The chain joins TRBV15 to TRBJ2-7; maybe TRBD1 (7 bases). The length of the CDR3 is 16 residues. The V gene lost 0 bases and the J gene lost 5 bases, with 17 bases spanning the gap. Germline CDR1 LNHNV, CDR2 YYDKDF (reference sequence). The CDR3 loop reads CATSRDRETGYHEQYF. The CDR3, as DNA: TGTGCCACCAGCAGAGATCGGGAGACAGGGTACCACGAGCAGTACTTC.

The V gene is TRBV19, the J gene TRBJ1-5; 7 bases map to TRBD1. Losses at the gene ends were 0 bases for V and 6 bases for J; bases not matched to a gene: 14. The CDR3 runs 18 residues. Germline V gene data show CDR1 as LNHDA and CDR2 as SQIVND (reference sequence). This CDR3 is CASSIDPGRGSRGQPQHF. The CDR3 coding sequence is TGTGCCAGTAGTATAGATCCAGGCAGGGGGAGTAGAGGTCAGCCCCAGCATTTT. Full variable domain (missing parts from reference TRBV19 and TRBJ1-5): DGGITQSPKYLFRKEGQNVTLSCEQNLNHDAMYWYRQDPGQGLRLIYYSQIVNDFQKGDIAEGYSVSREKKESFPLTVTSAQKNPTAFYLCASSIDPGRGSRGQPQHFGDGTRLSIL.

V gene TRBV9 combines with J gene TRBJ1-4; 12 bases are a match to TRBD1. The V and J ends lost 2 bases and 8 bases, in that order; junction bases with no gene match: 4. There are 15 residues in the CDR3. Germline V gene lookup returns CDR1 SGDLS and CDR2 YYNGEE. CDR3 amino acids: CASSVGTGGAEKLFF. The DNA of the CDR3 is TGTGCCAGCAGCGTGGGGACAGGGGGCGCGGAAAAACTGTTTTTT. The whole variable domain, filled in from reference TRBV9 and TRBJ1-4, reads DSGVTQTPKHLITATGQRVTLRCSPRSGDLSVYWYQQSLDQGLQFLIQYYNGEERAKGNILERFSAQQFPDLHSELNLSSLELGDSALYFCASSVGTGGAEKLFFGSGTQLSVL.

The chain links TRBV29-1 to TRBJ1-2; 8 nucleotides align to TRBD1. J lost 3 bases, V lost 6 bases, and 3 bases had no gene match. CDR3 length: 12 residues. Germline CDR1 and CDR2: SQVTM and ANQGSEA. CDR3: CSVPTGDYGYTF. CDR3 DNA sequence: TGCAGCGTCCCGACAGGGGACTATGGCTACACCTTC.

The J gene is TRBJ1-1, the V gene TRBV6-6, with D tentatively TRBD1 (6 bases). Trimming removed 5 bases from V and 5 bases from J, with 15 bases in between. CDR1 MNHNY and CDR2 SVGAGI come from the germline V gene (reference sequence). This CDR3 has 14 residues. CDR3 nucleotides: TGTGCCAGCAGTATTGCAGGGGACGGAACTGAAGCTTTCTTT. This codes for CASSIAGDGTEAFF.

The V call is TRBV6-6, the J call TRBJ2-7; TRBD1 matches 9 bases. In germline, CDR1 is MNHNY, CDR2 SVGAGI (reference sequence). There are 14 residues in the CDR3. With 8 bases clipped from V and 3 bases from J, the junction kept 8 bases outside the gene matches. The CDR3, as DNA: TGTGCCAGCGGCCCCCGGGACAGGGTCTACGAGCAGTACTTC. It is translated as CASGPRDRVYEQYF.

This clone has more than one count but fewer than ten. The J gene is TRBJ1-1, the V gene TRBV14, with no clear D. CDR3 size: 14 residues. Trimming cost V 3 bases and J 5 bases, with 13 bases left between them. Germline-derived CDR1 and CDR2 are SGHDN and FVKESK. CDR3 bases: TGTGCCAGCAGCCAGTCTCGGGGAGGGACTGAAGCTTTCTTT. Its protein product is CASSQSRGGTEAFF.

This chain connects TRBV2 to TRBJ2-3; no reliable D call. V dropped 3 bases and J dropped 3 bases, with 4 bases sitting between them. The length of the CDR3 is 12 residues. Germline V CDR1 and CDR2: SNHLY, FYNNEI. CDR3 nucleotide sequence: TGTGCCAGCAGTGACCAGACAGATACGCAGTATTTT. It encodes CASSDQTDTQYF.

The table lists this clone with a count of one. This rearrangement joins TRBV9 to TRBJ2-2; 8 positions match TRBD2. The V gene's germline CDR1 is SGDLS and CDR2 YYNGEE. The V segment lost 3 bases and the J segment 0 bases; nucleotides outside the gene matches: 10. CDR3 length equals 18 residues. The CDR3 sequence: CASSAQSGGATNTGELFF. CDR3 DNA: TGTGCCAGCAGCGCTCAGAGCGGGGGAGCTACGAACACCGGGGAGCTGTTTTTT.